The 3 T cell receptor beta chains below come from one sample, sequenced in a study of blood T cell repertoires in COVID-19 (dated by TCRdb to 2019 to 2021). Libraries were built with the immunoSEQ multiplex PCR assay. TCRdb holds this immuneACCESS table with in-frame rearrangements only. Some clones are missing; in checked studies, unresolved V genes explain under half, and the rest has no known cause. Present in this sample are 110,000 to 150,000 clones, approximately 88% of which were seen just once. About 1.7% of the sample is taken by the ten largest. Sequenced input: peripheral blood. Receptors originate from a man between 65 and 79 years old with acute or convalescent COVID-19.

The CDR3 bases are TGCGCCAGCAGTGGTTTAGGAGACAATGAGCAGTTCTTC. Its translation: CASSGLGDNEQFF. V gene TRBV10-1 combines with J gene TRBJ2-1; no clear D. V was cut by 4 bases and J by 5 bases, with 9 bases left in between. Germline-derived CDR1 and CDR2 are WNHNN and SYGVQD (reference sequence). The CDR3 covers 13 residues.

This clone was detected a few times. The chain combines TRBV3-1 (or the pseudogene TRBV3-2) with TRBJ1-1; no reliable D call. This CDR3 has 15 residues. CDR1 LGHDT and CDR2 YNNKEL come from the germline V gene (reference sequence). V was trimmed by 2 bases and J by 6 bases, leaving 16 bases between them. The CDR3 nucleotides read TGTGCCAGCAGCCAATCGTCTCGCGGCCAGCCTGAAGCTTTCTTT. It specifies CASSQSSRGQPEAFF.

This clone is a singleton in its sample. The V call is TRBV7-2, the J call TRBJ1-2, with D possibly matching TRBD1 (5 bases). CDR1 is SGHTA, CDR2 FQGNSA, per germline. Between the trimmed V and J ends, which lost 5 bases and 2 bases, there was a span of 9 bases. The CDR3 runs 13 residues. CDR3 bases: TGTGCCAGCAGCCCACAGGAGAACTATGGCTACACCTTC. Translation: CASSPQENYGYTF.